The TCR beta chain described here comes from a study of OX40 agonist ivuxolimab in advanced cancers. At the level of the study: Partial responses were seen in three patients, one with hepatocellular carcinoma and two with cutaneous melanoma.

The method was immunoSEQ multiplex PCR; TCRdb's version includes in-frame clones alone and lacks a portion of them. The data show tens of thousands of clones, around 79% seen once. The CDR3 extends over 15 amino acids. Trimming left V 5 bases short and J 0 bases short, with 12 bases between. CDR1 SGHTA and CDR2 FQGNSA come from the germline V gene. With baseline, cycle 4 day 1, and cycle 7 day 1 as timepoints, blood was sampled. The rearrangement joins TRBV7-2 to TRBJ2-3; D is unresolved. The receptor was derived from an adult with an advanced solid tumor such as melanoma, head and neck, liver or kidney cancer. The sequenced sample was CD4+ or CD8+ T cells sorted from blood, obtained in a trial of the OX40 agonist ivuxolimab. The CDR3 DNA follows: TGTGCCAGCAGCCCCGGCCGCCGTAGCACAGATACGCAGTATTTT. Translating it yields CASSPGRRSTDTQYF.